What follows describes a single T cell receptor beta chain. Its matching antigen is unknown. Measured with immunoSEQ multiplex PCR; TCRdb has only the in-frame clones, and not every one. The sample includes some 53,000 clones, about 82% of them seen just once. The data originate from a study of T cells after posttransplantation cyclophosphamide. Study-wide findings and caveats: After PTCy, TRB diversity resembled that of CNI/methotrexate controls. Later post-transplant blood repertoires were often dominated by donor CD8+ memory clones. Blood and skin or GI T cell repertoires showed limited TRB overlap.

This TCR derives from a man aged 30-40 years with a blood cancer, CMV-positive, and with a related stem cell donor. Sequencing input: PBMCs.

The CDR3 DNA is TGTGCCAGCAGTCCCACGGGACTAGCGGGAGGTCTGCAGAAGACCCAGTACTTC. Residues: CASSPTGLAGGLQKTQYF. The chain has TRBV27 and TRBJ2-5, with 15 bases that match TRBD2. Per the germline V gene, CDR1 is MNHEY and CDR2 is SMNVEV (reference sequence). V was clipped by 5 bases and J by 6 bases; unmatched bases: 13. The CDR3 loop spans 18 amino acids.